This entry concerns a single T cell receptor beta chain. The sample comes from a study of CD8+CD57+ T cells in acquired aplastic anemia. Germline trimming cut 8 bases from V and 12 bases from J; bases unmatched to any gene: 8. The CDR3 has 12 amino acids. Genomic DNA, serving as template, underwent TCR beta VDJ and CDR3 profiling. TCRdb processed the reads anew with MiXCR; each CDR3 protein has one entry. The sample has more than 250,000 distinct CDR3 sequences, 55% to 65% seen once. The sequenced sample was sorted CD4+, CD8+, or CD8+CD57+ T cells (not recorded which) from PBMCs. The rearrangement links TRBV12-3 or TRBV12-4 to TRBJ2-1; TRBD1 aligns across 9 bases. The sequence was collected from a human donor with severe aplastic anemia or a healthy control (not recorded which). The CDR3 loop reads CASWTGDLRQFF. The CDR3 DNA is TGTGCCAGCTGGACAGGGGACCTCAGGCAGTTCTTC.